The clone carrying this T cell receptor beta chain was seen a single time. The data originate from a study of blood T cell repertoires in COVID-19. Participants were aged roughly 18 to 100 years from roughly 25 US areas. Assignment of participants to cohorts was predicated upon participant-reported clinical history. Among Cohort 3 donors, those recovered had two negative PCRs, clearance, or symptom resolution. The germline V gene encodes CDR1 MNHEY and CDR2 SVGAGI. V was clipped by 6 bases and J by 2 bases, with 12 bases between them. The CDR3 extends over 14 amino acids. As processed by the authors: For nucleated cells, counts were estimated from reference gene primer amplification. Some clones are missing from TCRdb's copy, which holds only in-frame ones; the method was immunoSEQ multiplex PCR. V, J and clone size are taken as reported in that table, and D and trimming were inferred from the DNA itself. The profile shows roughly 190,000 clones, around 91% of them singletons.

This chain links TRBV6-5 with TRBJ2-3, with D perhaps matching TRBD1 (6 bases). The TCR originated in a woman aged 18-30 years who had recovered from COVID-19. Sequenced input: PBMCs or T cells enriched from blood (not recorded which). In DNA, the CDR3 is TGTGCCAGCAGAAAGGGACATTCCACAGATACGCAGTATTTT. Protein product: CASRKGHSTDTQYF.